This T cell receptor beta chain was identified in a study of cytomegalovirus exposure and HLA in healthy donors. Study results and caveats: Trimming of TCR beta V- and J-genes showed a link, identified in a later analysis, to a missense DCLRE1C variant. Some public TCRs appeared in many individuals, while most sequences were rare.

This CDR3 contains 15 residues. CDR1 and CDR2 (germline): SGHRS, YFSETQ. V lost 5 bases to trimming and J lost 6 bases; unmatched junction nucleotides: 8. PCR involved 60 Vbeta and 13 Jbeta primers. TCRdb's table, derived via immunoSEQ multiplex PCR, lists solely in-frame clones and lacks some. Here the sample spans 100,000 to 150,000 clones, about 80% being singletons. About this clone: Its antigen is not identified.

Sequencing input: PBMCs. The receptor comes from a man younger than 40 in good health and CMV-seropositive. The chain links TRBV5-1 to TRBJ2-5; 12 positions match TRBD1. In nucleotides, the CDR3 is TGCGCCAGCAGGGGGGACAGGGGGCTCCCACAGACCCAGTACTTC. It specifies CASRGDRGLPQTQYF.